This T cell receptor (beta chain) was sequenced during a study of sequential checkpoint blockade in melanoma (dated by TCRdb to the late 2010s). Looking at the study overall: Patients were randomized 1:1 to first-line nivolumab followed by ipilimumab (arm A) or ipilimumab followed by nivolumab (arm B). Maintenance nivolumab came after both trial sequences.

Including cysteine and phenylalanine, the CDR3 has 19 amino acids. The retained sequence is limited to the CDR3, 57 bases, with the frame set at the first base. The V end loses 0 bases and the J end loses 6 bases, and a stretch of 24 bases separates them. The germline V gene (reference sequence) gives CDR1 as LNHDA and CDR2 as SQIVND. This specimen's treatment or condition label, interpreted: randomized to nivolumab then ipilimumab (arm A) or the reverse (arm B). None of the trial patients had been given prior DNA-damaging chemotherapy. Thawed PBMCs were sorted on a FACS Aria II flow cytometer to isolate live CD3+CD8+ cells negative for CD19 and CD56. The samples were obtained from melanoma patients enrolled in CheckMate 064, an open-label, randomized phase II trial testing sequential checkpoint blockade. Leukapheresis was used to collect peripheral blood mononuclear cells, which were then purified with Ficoll-Paque and frozen in human serum with roughly 9% DMSO. Immediately after sorting, the purity of the sorted blood CD3+CD8+ cells was confirmed to be >98%, and DNA was then extracted.

As for this clone: Its antigen specificity is not known. No qualities accompany the bases; no much larger clone lies one base away.

What the work shows at the level of the full study, not this receptor alone: Validation of the response-prediction model combining TCR metrics and mutation burden is needed in larger, independent patient cohorts.

TCRbeta CDR3 regions were immunosequenced from genomic DNA with the immunoSEQ Assay. Before high-throughput sequencing, genomic DNA was amplified using bias-controlled multiplex PCR. In the original analysis: To quantify the absolute abundance of each unique TCRbeta CDR3 region, the sequences were collapsed and filtered. Clonality, defined as 1 minus Pielou's evenness, was calculated using only productive rearrangements. Clones with significantly greater frequencies in on-treatment versus baseline samples were identified using a previously published method. The immuneACCESS repertoire file appears here via TCRdb, limited to in-frame rearrangements. These files lack a portion of the clones; in checked studies, under half of the deficit traces to unresolved V genes, and the cause of the others is not known. Clone size and V and J calls were adopted from that table, with D and trimming inferred from the DNA. This sample holds 26,000 or so clones; approximately 91% were observed only once. The leading ten clones occupy 14% of the sample.

The chain was built from TRBV19 and TRBJ1-5; TRBD1 is a weak D gene call, 6 bases matching. The sample consisted of CD8+ T cells sorted from blood (inferred from file names), taken from a patient given nivolumab and ipilimumab in sequence. The clonotype was recovered from a human donor with melanoma. The DNA is TGTGCCAGTAGTATAGACTTCCGAGCAGGGGATATAGCGGGTCAGCCCCAGCATTTT. This codes for CASSIDFRAGDIAGQPQHF.